This is a list of T cell receptor beta chains from one sample in a study of blood T cell repertoires in COVID-19. TCRdb's copy holds only in-frame clones and misses some; the assay was immunoSEQ multiplex PCR. The repertoire holds roughly 200,000 clones, with 85% to 90% as singletons. Sequencing input: peripheral blood. These receptors all stem from a man in his 60s who had recovered from COVID-19. Both conserved end residues are part of each CDR3. D genes are given only for firm matches. Clone size is given for some rows only: seen once, a few or many times, or a class if the clone is expanded.

>NA|TRBJ2-7|TRBV28|TRBD1
TGTGCCAGCAGTCGCGCGGGGGACAGGGGCCCCGAGCAGTACTTC
CASSRAGDRGPEQYF
>NA|TRBJ2-1|TRBV10-1|TRBD2
TGCGCCAGCAGTGAGCTAGGGTCTAGCGGGGCGTATGAGCAGTTCTTC
CASSELGSSGAYEQFF
>NA|TRBJ2-2|TRBV1|NA
TGCACCAGCAGCCAAGAACGCGCGGCCTTGAACACCGGGGAGCTGTTTTTT
CTSSQERAALNTGELFF
>NA|TRBJ1-3|TRBV4-2|NA
TGTGCCAGCAGCCAAGATCGCCAGGCGTCTTACTCTGGAAACACCATATATTTT
CASSQDRQASYSGNTIYF
>once|TRBJ1-5|TRBV3-1/TRBV3-2|NA
TGTGCCAGCAGCCAGAGCGGGACCCTAAACAATCAGCCCCAGCATTTT
CASSQSGTLNNQPQHF
>NA|TRBJ2-5|TRBV30|NA
TGTGCCTGGAGTGTGGGGGCTAGAAAGACCCAGTACTTC
CAWSVGARKTQYF
>medium-sized|TRBJ1-5|TRBV2|TRBD1
TGTGCCAGCAGTGAAAAAGGGTTTGGACAGGTTAATCAGCCCCAGCATTTT
CASSEKGFGQVNQPQHF
>NA|TRBJ2-7|TRBV5-6|NA
TGTGCCAGCCTCTACGAGCAGTACTTC
CASLYEQYF
>NA|TRBJ1-4|TRBV6-5|TRBD1
TGTGCCAGCAGTTACTCGGGACAGAAGAAACTGTTTTTT
CASSYSGQKKLFF
>NA|TRBJ2-7|TRBV28|TRBD2
TGTGCCAGCAGTCCCGCCGGGACTAGCGCGACCTACGAGCAGTACTTC
CASSPAGTSATYEQYF
>NA|TRBJ1-5|TRBV6-2/TRBV6-3|NA
TGTGCCAGCAGTCGACGCCAACAGGATAGCAATCAGCCCCAGCATTTT
CASSRRQQDSNQPQHF
>NA|TRBJ1-3|TRBV11-2|NA
TGTGCCAGCAGCCCCGTCTGGGGGGGATCGGGAAACACCATATATTTT
CASSPVWGGSGNTIYF
>NA|TRBJ2-7|TRBV24-1|TRBD2
TGTGCCACCAGTGATCCTACAAGCGGGAGTAGGGGCGAGCAGTACTTC
CATSDPTSGSRGEQYF
>NA|TRBJ2-1|TRBV18|TRBD2
TGTGCCAGCTCACCCGGACAGGGACTAGCGATTCCACTCACCTACAATGAGCAGTTCTTC
CASSPGQGLAIPLTYNEQFF
>NA|TRBJ1-6|TRBV9|TRBD1
TGTGCCAGCAGCACCGGGACAGGGTTTAATTCACCCCTCCACTTT
CASSTGTGFNSPLHF
>NA|TRBJ2-5|TRBV19|TRBD1
TGTGCCAGTAGTACCCGGGACAGGGGAGGAGAGACCCAGTACTTC
CASSTRDRGGETQYF
>NA|TRBJ1-6|TRBV7-3|NA
TGTGCCAGCAGCCCGGGGGTCACGAGGAATTCACCCCTCCACTTT
CASSPGVTRNSPLHF
>NA|TRBJ2-5|TRBV3-1/TRBV3-2|NA
TGTGCCAGCAGCCAAGGTTGGGGGGGCCGAGAGACCCAGTACTTC
CASSQGWGGRETQYF
>NA|TRBJ1-2|TRBV7-9|NA
TGTGCCAGCAGCTTCCTAGGTGGGGCCTATGGCTACACCTTC
CASSFLGGAYGYTF
>NA|TRBJ2-1|TRBV11-2|NA
TGTGCCAGCAGCTTAAGCACGGAGCAGTTCTTC
CASSLSTEQFF
>NA|TRBJ2-1|TRBV6-5|TRBD2
TGTGCCAGCCTCGGGGGGGTATACAATGAGCAGTTCTTC
CASLGGVYNEQFF
>NA|TRBJ2-3|TRBV10-2|TRBD2
TGCGCCGCCCGGGGGGTAAGCACAGATACGCAGTATTTT
CAARGVSTDTQYF
>NA|TRBJ1-3|TRBV5-4|NA
TGTGCCAGCAGCCTGGTGGGGGGGGAAGGAAACACCATATATTTT
CASSLVGGEGNTIYF
>NA|TRBJ1-2|TRBV5-4|TRBD1
TGTGCCAGCAGCCCCGACAGGGGCTATGGCTACACCTTC
CASSPDRGYGYTF
>once|TRBJ1-1|TRBV5-1|NA
TGCGCCAGCAGCTCTTTGGGGGCCCGTAACACTGAAGCTTTCTTT
CASSSLGARNTEAFF
>NA|TRBJ2-5|TRBV18|TRBD2
TGTGCCAGCTCATCGTTAGCGGGGTACCAAGAGACCCAGTACTTC
CASSSLAGYQETQYF
>NA|TRBJ2-7|TRBV12-3/TRBV12-4|TRBD1
TGTGCCAGCAGTATGACAGGGGCTGGGGAGCAGTACTTC
CASSMTGAGEQYF
>NA|TRBJ1-4|TRBV6-1|NA
TGTGCCAGCAGTGAAGCCCAGGGTTCAGTTGAAAAACTGTTTTTT
CASSEAQGSVEKLFF
>NA|TRBJ1-4|TRBV5-1|NA
TGCGCCAGCAGCCCGGTTGGGGGCGGTGATGAAAAACTGTTTTTT
CASSPVGGGDEKLFF
>NA|TRBJ2-2|TRBV27|TRBD2
TGTGCCAGCAGTCTAACCAGCGGGGGCACCACCGGGGAGCTGTTTTTT
CASSLTSGGTTGELFF
>NA|TRBJ2-2|TRBV12-5|NA
TGTGCTAGTGGTTTCTCGAACACCGGGGAGCTGTTTTTT
CASGFSNTGELFF
>NA|TRBJ2-2|TRBV12-1|NA
TGTGCCAGCAGCTTTGTTCGACTAGTTAGAAAGAAGGACACCGGGGAGCTGTTTTTT
CASSFVRLVRKKDTGELFF
>NA|TRBJ1-2|TRBV19|TRBD1
TGTGCCAGCCGCCGGGACAGCTTTAACTATGGCTACACCTTC
CASRRDSFNYGYTF
>NA|TRBJ1-1|TRBV19|NA
TGTGCCAGTAGTATCTCCTTCGGGCAGGGGAACACTGAAGCTTTCTTT
CASSISFGQGNTEAFF
>NA|TRBJ2-7|TRBV7-2|TRBD1
TGTGCCAGCAGCTTAGCGGGGGACAGGGAGTACTTC
CASSLAGDREYF
>NA|TRBJ2-5|TRBV15|NA
TGTGCCACCAGCAGATACCGGGACTCCCGACCAGAGACCCAGTACTTC
CATSRYRDSRPETQYF
>NA|TRBJ2-7|TRBV30|TRBD1
TGTGCCTGGAGTAGGACAGGGGGATCATACGAGCAGTACTTC
CAWSRTGGSYEQYF
>NA|TRBJ1-1|TRBV5-1|TRBD1
TGCGCCAGCAGCATAGGACAGGGGGCGGATAGTACTGAAGCTTTCTTT
CASSIGQGADSTEAFF
>NA|TRBJ2-3|TRBV5-1|TRBD1
TGCGCCAGCAGCTTCAACGACAGGGTGGATACGCAGTATTTT
CASSFNDRVDTQYF
>NA|TRBJ2-1|TRBV27|TRBD2
TGTGCCAGCAGTCCAGGACTAGCGGGAAGGAACAATGAGCAGTTCTTC
CASSPGLAGRNNEQFF
>NA|TRBJ2-1|TRBV4-2|TRBD2
TGTGCCAGCAGCCAAGCTAGCGGGAGTAATGTCTACAATGAGCAGTTCTTC
CASSQASGSNVYNEQFF
>NA|TRBJ2-1|TRBV10-1|TRBD1
TGCGCCAGCAGTGATCTGGACAGGGGTCAGTTCTTC
CASSDLDRGQFF
>NA|TRBJ2-2|TRBV5-1|TRBD2
TGCGCCAGCAGCTTGAATCTAGCGGGAGGTAGCGCCGGGGAGCTGTTTTTT
CASSLNLAGGSAGELFF
>NA|TRBJ2-1|TRBV6-4|NA
TGTGCCAGCAGTGACTCTGGCCGCGGTGAGCAGTTCTTC
CASSDSGRGEQFF
>NA|TRBJ1-1|TRBV7-9|TRBD1
TGTGCCAGCAGCCTAAGGGGACAGAGTGGAGCTGAAGCTTTCTTT
CASSLRGQSGAEAFF
>NA|TRBJ2-1|TRBV7-2|TRBD2
TGTGCCAGCAGCGACCGTCATCGCGGGGGGTCCTGGAATGAGCAGTTCTTC
CASSDRHRGGSWNEQFF
>NA|TRBJ2-3|TRBV4-2|NA
TGTGCCAGCACCCCACTTGCTAGTATTGGCACAGATACGCAGTATTTT
CASTPLASIGTDTQYF
>NA|TRBJ1-4|TRBV9|TRBD1
TGTGCCAGCAGCGTAGGGGACAGGAATGAAAAACTGTTTTTT
CASSVGDRNEKLFF
>NA|TRBJ2-2|TRBV6-4|NA
TGTGCCAGCAGTGACTCCTCCGGGGAGCTGTTTTTT
CASSDSSGELFF